Listed below are T cell receptor beta chains from one sample, sequenced in a study of long-term antiretroviral therapy in people with HIV. TCRdb's table, derived via immunoSEQ multiplex PCR, lists solely in-frame clones and lacks some. The sample records some 20,000 clones, 60% to 85% being singletons. The sequencing used unsorted PBMCs, collected 2.9 years after starting antiretroviral therapy. The receptors here all came from a woman younger than 45 with HIV. CDR3s include the opening cysteine and the closing phenylalanine or tryptophan. A D gene is named only where the DNA matches it firmly. Expanded clones are given a class, and other clones once, few, many or no size at all.

j_gene | v_gene | d_gene | abundance | CDR3aa | CDR3nt
TRBJ1-6 | TRBV5-1 | TRBD1 | few | CASSYEGQAYNSPLHF | TGCGCCAGCAGCTACGAGGGACAGGCCTATAATTCACCCCTCCACTTT
TRBJ1-2 | TRBV12-2 | . | . | CASRLARIGGYYGYTF | TGTGCAAGTCGCTTAGCGCGGATAGGCGGCTACTATGGCTACACCTTC
TRBJ2-7 | TRBV14 | TRBD1 | once | CASSHTGGSYEQYF | TGTGCCAGCAGCCATACAGGGGGATCCTACGAGCAGTACTTC
TRBJ2-5 | TRBV7-7 | . | . | CASSLDTQGQGTQYF | TGTGCCAGCAGCTTGGATACCCAGGGGCAGGGGACCCAGTACTTC
TRBJ1-2 | TRBV14 | TRBD1 | . | CASSHIGTDYGYTF | TGTGCCAGCAGCCACATAGGGACAGACTATGGCTACACCTTC
TRBJ1-1 | TRBV29-1 | . | . | CSVEDFPFGTEAFF | TGCAGCGTTGAAGATTTCCCATTTGGCACTGAAGCTTTCTTT
TRBJ2-7 | TRBV5-1 | . | . | CASSLGDVLEQYF | TGCGCCAGCAGCTTGGGGGACGTATTGGAGCAGTACTTC
TRBJ1-2 | TRBV5-1 | . | . | CASSLDGNSNYGYTF | TGCGCCAGCAGCTTGGATGGAAATTCTAACTATGGCTACACCTTC
TRBJ1-2 | TRBV29-1 | . | . | CSVEGEGDGYTF | TGCAGCGTTGAAGGAGAGGGGGATGGCTACACCTTC
TRBJ2-5 | TRBV6-1 | . | . | CASETQYF | TGTGCCAGCGAGACCCAGTACTTC
TRBJ2-2 | TRBV6-5 | . | . | CATNTGARNTGELFF | TGTGCCACCAATACGGGGGCGCGGAACACCGGGGAGCTGTTTTTT
TRBJ1-1 | TRBV9 | . | . | CASSVAPNTNTEAFF | TGTGCCAGCAGCGTAGCTCCCAACACGAACACTGAAGCTTTCTTT
TRBJ2-5 | TRBV10-3 | TRBD2 | . | CAIRGTSGETQYF | TGTGCCATCAGGGGGACTAGCGGAGAGACCCAGTACTTC
TRBJ1-2 | TRBV14 | . | . | CASSQDYRDGYTF | TGTGCCAGCAGCCAAGATTACAGGGATGGCTACACCTTC
TRBJ1-2 | TRBV14 | . | . | CASSQVLGVVSGDGYTF | TGTGCCAGCAGCCAAGTTCTGGGAGTGGTGAGTGGTGATGGCTACACCTTC
TRBJ1-2 | TRBV2 | . | . | CASNRVESHGYTF | TGTGCCAGCAACAGGGTCGAGTCCCATGGCTACACCTTC
TRBJ1-5 | TRBV5-1 | . | . | CASSLDGQYNQPQHF | TGCGCCAGCAGCTTGGATGGGCAGTACAATCAGCCCCAGCATTTT
TRBJ1-1 | TRBV10-3 | TRBD1 | . | CAISPRQGTNTEAFF | TGTGCCATCAGTCCCCGACAGGGGACCAACACTGAAGCTTTCTTT
TRBJ1-1 | TRBV30 | . | . | CASDLFGTNTEAFF | TGTGCCTCGGACCTATTTGGAACGAACACTGAAGCTTTCTTT
TRBJ1-5 | TRBV19 | . | . | CASSPPMQPQHF | TGTGCCAGTAGTCCCCCTATGCAGCCCCAGCATTTT
TRBJ1-2 | TRBV6-5 | . | . | CASSYSRGGDYGYTF | TGTGCCAGCAGTTACTCGCGAGGGGGGGACTATGGCTACACCTTC
TRBJ1-5 | TRBV5-6 | . | few | CASSLGRNQPQHF | TGTGCCAGCAGCTTAGGCAGAAATCAGCCCCAGCATTTT
TRBJ1-6 | TRBV30 | . | once | CAWSVGGAGDSPLHF | TGTGCCTGGAGTGTCGGGGGGGCCGGGGATTCACCCCTCCACTTT
TRBJ1-2 | TRBV28 | . | . | CASSLARSGYGYTF | TGTGCCAGCAGTTTGGCTAGGTCCGGCTATGGCTACACCTTC
TRBJ1-2 | TRBV10-3 | . | . | CAISELEGYGYTF | TGTGCCATCAGTGAATTAGAGGGCTATGGCTACACCTTC
TRBJ1-6 | TRBV6-1 | . | . | CASSELTLGANNSPLHF | TGTGCCAGCAGTGAACTTACACTCGGAGCCAATAATTCACCCCTCCACTTT
TRBJ1-2 | TRBV2 | . | few | CASSEMDSPFKGYTF | TGTGCCAGCAGTGAAATGGACAGCCCCTTTAAAGGCTACACCTTC
TRBJ2-3 | TRBV6-4 | . | . | CASSDGVGGTDTQYF | TGTGCCAGCAGTGATGGGGTTGGGGGCACAGATACGCAGTATTTT
TRBJ1-1 | TRBV6-1 | . | few | CASSEPGLGTEAFF | TGTGCCAGCAGTGAACCCGGGCTAGGTACTGAAGCTTTCTTT
TRBJ1-4 | TRBV5-5 | . | . | CASSSLDRAYEKLFF | TGTGCCAGCAGCTCATTGGACCGGGCTTACGAAAAACTGTTTTTT
TRBJ2-7 | TRBV9 | TRBD1 | . | CASSVGTGPSYEQYF | TGTGCCAGCAGCGTAGGGACAGGACCCTCCTACGAGCAGTACTTC
TRBJ1-1 | TRBV29-1 | . | . | CSVINIGNTEAFF | TGCAGCGTTATAAATATCGGGAACACTGAAGCTTTCTTT
TRBJ1-1 | TRBV15 | . | . | CATSLDEGNTEAFF | TGTGCCACCAGCCTAGATGAGGGGAACACTGAAGCTTTCTTT
TRBJ1-2 | TRBV6-5 | . | . | CASSYSPNNYGYTF | TGTGCCAGCAGTTACAGCCCGAATAACTATGGCTACACCTTC
TRBJ1-1 | TRBV5-6 | TRBD1 | . | CASSATGGAWDTEAFF | TGTGCCAGCAGCGCCACAGGGGGCGCATGGGACACTGAAGCTTTCTTT
TRBJ1-6 | TRBV6-1 | . | . | CASSEARDSPLHF | TGTGCCAGCAGTGAAGCTCGGGATTCACCCCTCCACTTT
TRBJ2-3 | TRBV6-5 | TRBD2 | . | CASSYTGGISTDTQYF | TGTGCCAGCAGTTACACCGGGGGGATTAGCACAGATACGCAGTATTTT
TRBJ1-6 | TRBV18 | . | few | CASSGGGNSPLHF | TGTGCCAGCTCAGGGGGGGGGAATTCACCCCTCCACTTT
TRBJ2-5 | TRBV2 | . | . | CASSRETQYF | TGTGCCAGCAGTAGAGAGACCCAGTACTTC
TRBJ2-3 | TRBV7-3 | TRBD2 | . | CASGLEHTDTQYF | TGTGCCAGTGGACTAGAACACACAGATACGCAGTATTTT
TRBJ1-1 | TRBV13 | . | . | CASTQGGGITEAFF | TGTGCCAGCACTCAAGGAGGGGGAATCACTGAAGCTTTCTTT
TRBJ2-2 | TRBV9 | . | . | CASSVSSSGTGELFF | TGTGCCAGCAGCGTTTCTTCGTCGGGCACCGGGGAGCTGTTTTTT
TRBJ1-3 | TRBV2 | . | . | CASSDNTVNTIYF | TGTGCCAGCAGTGACAACACGGTAAACACCATATATTTT
TRBJ1-2 | TRBV6-9 | TRBD1 | . | CASSYRARQGDYTF | TGTGCCAGCAGTTATCGGGCAAGACAGGGGGACTACACCTTC
TRBJ1-6 | TRBV6-5 | . | . | CASSYQYNSPLHF | TGTGCCAGCAGTTACCAATATAATTCACCCCTCCACTTT
TRBJ1-2 | TRBV18 | TRBD1 | . | CASSPGQEGLGYGYTF | TGTGCCAGCTCACCAGGACAGGAGGGATTAGGGTATGGCTACACCTTC